The source of this T cell receptor beta chain is a study of CD8 T cells in ankylosing spondylitis. Study-wide points: As reported, disease-linked clones showed significant enrichment in matched ankylosing spondylitis synovial fluid. Clones linked to the disease showed a CD8+ phenotype. They occurred at relatively low frequencies in peripheral blood.

Germline V gene lookup returns CDR1 SNHLY and CDR2 FYNNEI. V gave up 2 bases and J gave up 8 bases; unmatched junction bases: 9. The CDR3 sequence is 16 residues long. Using its own MiXCR run on the 5' RACE reads, TCRdb lists one record per CDR3 protein. The sample shows approximately 140,000 distinct CDR3 sequences, under 55% of them seen only once. Notes on this clonotype: Its antigen is unknown.

This clonotype was sampled from a male donor with ankylosing spondylitis. The chain combines TRBV2 with TRBJ1-6, with TRBD1 matching over 7 bases. Sequencing was performed on synovial fluid, either unsorted or a sorted T cell fraction (not recorded which). The CDR3: CASSERGDSSYSPLHF. The CDR3 region has the DNA TGTGCCAGCAGTGAACGCGGGGACAGTTCTTATTCACCCCTCCACTTT. The full variable domain, with the rest looked up from reference TRBV2 and TRBJ1-6, is EPEVTQTPSHQVTQMGQEVILRCVPISNHLYFYWYRQILGQKVEFLVSFYNNEISEKSEIFDDQFSVERPDGSNFTLKIRSTKLEDSAMYFCASSERGDSSYSPLHFGNGTRLTVT.